This is a list of T cell receptor beta chains from one sample in a study of cytomegalovirus exposure and HLA in healthy donors. The table came from immunoSEQ multiplex PCR; TCRdb's copy has only in-frame clones and leaves some out. This table holds about 130,000 clones, around four fifths found once. Sequenced sample: PBMCs. Every receptor here comes from a boy younger than 10 in good health and CMV-seronegative. Each CDR3 is given with its conserved first and last residue. A D gene is named only where the DNA matches it firmly. Only some rows state a clone size, as once, few, many or a class for expanded clones.

V gene	D gene	clone size	J gene	CDR3 protein	CDR3 DNA
TRBV19	TRBD1	-	TRBJ1-6	CASSEGGQGWSPLHF	TGTGCCAGTAGTGAGGGGGGACAGGGGTGGTCACCCCTCCACTTT
TRBV14	TRBD1	-	TRBJ2-5	CANRDRGKDTQYF	TGTGCCAACCGGGACAGGGGGAAGGATACCCAGTACTTC
TRBV4-3	-	once	TRBJ1-2	CASSQDSWAVYGYTF	TGCGCCAGCAGCCAAGATAGTTGGGCAGTCTATGGCTACACCTTC
TRBV7-2	TRBD1	-	TRBJ1-3	CASSLVPKGATGNTIYF	TGTGCCAGCAGCTTAGTCCCCAAGGGGGCTACTGGAAACACCATATATTTT
TRBV5-6	-	-	TRBJ2-7	CASSRDTVSYEQYF	TGTGCCAGCAGCCGGGACACGGTATCCTACGAGCAGTACTTC
TRBV18	-	-	TRBJ1-5	CASSRGGRTQPQHF	TGTGCCAGCTCACGAGGGGGAAGGACTCAGCCCCAGCATTTT
TRBV5-1	TRBD2	-	TRBJ2-5	CASSYGTSGNRETQYF	TGCGCCAGCAGCTACGGGACTAGCGGGAATCGAGAGACCCAGTACTTC
TRBV19	TRBD1	-	TRBJ1-2	CASSLGTGRLDGYTF	TGTGCCAGTAGTCTCGGGACAGGGCGCCTCGACGGCTACACCTTC
TRBV7-9	-	-	TRBJ1-1	CASSLEPVPFEAFF	TGTGCCAGCAGCTTAGAGCCGGTACCGTTTGAAGCTTTCTTT
TRBV9	TRBD1	-	TRBJ2-3	CASSPLGQGVGGDTQYF	TGTGCCAGCAGCCCTTTAGGACAGGGAGTAGGAGGAGATACGCAGTATTTT
TRBV30	TRBD1	-	TRBJ1-2	CAWGTTGASGYTF	TGTGCCTGGGGAACCACAGGGGCTAGCGGCTACACCTTC
TRBV27	-	-	TRBJ1-5	CASSGERDQPQHF	TGTGCCAGCAGTGGAGAGCGTGATCAGCCCCAGCATTTT
TRBV2	TRBD1	-	TRBJ2-1	CASSEQGAAYNEQFF	TGTGCCAGCAGTGAGCAGGGGGCTGCATACAATGAGCAGTTCTTC
TRBV6-6	-	-	TRBJ1-2	CASSYQDRSYGYTF	TGTGCCAGCAGTTACCAGGACAGATCCTATGGCTACACCTTC
TRBV4-1	TRBD1	-	TRBJ2-3	CASSQLTGNEADTQYF	TGCGCCAGCAGCCAGCTGACAGGGAATGAGGCAGATACGCAGTATTTT
TRBV5-6	TRBD1	-	TRBJ2-3	CASSQMVRNRGDTQYF	TGTGCCAGCAGCCAAATGGTTAGAAACAGGGGAGATACGCAGTATTTT
TRBV6-5	-	-	TRBJ1-5	CASSTGIYSNQPQHF	TGTGCCAGCAGTACAGGGATCTATAGCAATCAGCCCCAGCATTTT
TRBV6-4	TRBD2	few	TRBJ2-3	CASSDLAGGTDTQYF	TGTGCCAGCAGTGATCTAGCGGGGGGCACAGATACGCAGTATTTT
TRBV21-1	-	-	TRBJ2-3	CASSNSADTQYF	TGTGCCAGCAGCAATAGCGCAGATACGCAGTATTTT
TRBV7-6	-	-	TRBJ1-4	CASSLEAGGKLFF	TGTGCCAGCAGCTTAGAGGCCGGGGGAAAACTGTTTTTT
TRBV2	TRBD1	-	TRBJ1-6	CASTWTGERNSPLHF	TGTGCCAGCACCTGGACAGGGGAAAGAAATTCACCCCTCCACTTT
TRBV5-5	TRBD1	once	TRBJ1-2	CASSRQGAQDYTF	TGTGCCAGCAGCCGACAGGGGGCTCAAGACTACACCTTC
TRBV25-1	TRBD1	-	TRBJ2-5	CASSAHRDRETQYF	TGTGCCAGCAGTGCCCACCGGGACAGAGAGACCCAGTACTTC
TRBV28	-	-	TRBJ1-2	CASRGWGPQDGYTF	TGTGCCAGCAGAGGCTGGGGGCCGCAGGATGGCTACACCTTC
TRBV27	TRBD2	-	TRBJ2-3	CASSLSLFLAGGPDTQYF	TGTGCCAGCAGTTTATCCCTCTTTCTAGCGGGAGGCCCAGATACGCAGTATTTT
TRBV10-3	TRBD2	few	TRBJ2-3	CATSSGTSGGATDTQYF	TGTGCCACGTCCTCCGGGACTAGCGGGGGGGCTACAGATACGCAGTATTTT
TRBV7-8	TRBD1	-	TRBJ2-1	CASSSRTGNYNEQFF	TGTGCCAGCAGCTCCAGGACAGGGAATTACAATGAGCAGTTCTTC
TRBV30	TRBD1	-	TRBJ1-6	CAWSIVRGTGDSPLHF	TGTGCCTGGAGTATAGTACGTGGGACAGGGGATTCACCCCTCCACTTT
TRBV5-6	TRBD2	-	TRBJ2-3	CASTMTSGFTDTQYF	TGTGCCAGCACCATGACTAGCGGTTTCACAGATACGCAGTATTTT
TRBV27	-	-	TRBJ2-7	CASSLEVNHEQYF	TGTGCCAGCAGTTTAGAGGTCAACCACGAGCAGTACTTC
TRBV6-1	TRBD1	-	TRBJ2-2	CASRDRGGHTGELFF	TGTGCCAGCAGGGACAGGGGAGGGCACACCGGGGAGCTGTTTTTT
TRBV5-1	-	-	TRBJ1-1	CASTSWDTLNTEAFF	TGCGCCAGCACCTCCTGGGACACCCTGAACACTGAAGCTTTCTTT
TRBV19	-	-	TRBJ2-2	CAVYRRNTGELFF	TGTGCCGTCTACAGGAGGAACACCGGGGAGCTGTTTTTT
TRBV6-1	-	few	TRBJ1-1	CASSEAIRVGTFF	TGTGCCAGCAGTGAAGCCATCAGGGTAGGAACTTTCTTT
TRBV7-3	TRBD1	-	TRBJ2-2	CASSLNPRGTGELFF	TGTGCCAGCAGCTTAAACCCCAGGGGGACCGGGGAGCTGTTTTTT
TRBV2	TRBD1	-	TRBJ1-2	CASSEAGTGAYGYTF	TGTGCCAGCAGTGAAGCCGGGACAGGGGCTTATGGCTACACCTTC
TRBV6-4	-	-	TRBJ2-1	CASSEGGEPYNEQFF	TGTGCCAGCAGTGAGGGCGGGGAGCCCTACAATGAGCAGTTCTTC
TRBV9	TRBD1	-	TRBJ2-7	CASSAWDRGSYEQYF	TGTGCCAGCAGCGCTTGGGACAGGGGATCCTACGAGCAGTACTTC
TRBV29-1	-	-	TRBJ2-6	CSVEGGSGANVLTF	TGCAGCGTTGAGGGGGGCTCTGGGGCCAACGTCCTGACTTTC
TRBV6-1	-	once	TRBJ1-2	CASSEASEGGYGYTF	TGTGCCAGCAGTGAGGCCTCAGAGGGCGGGTATGGCTACACCTTC
TRBV4-1	-	-	TRBJ2-2	CASSQDPGPGELFF	TGCGCCAGCAGCCAAGATCCTGGCCCCGGGGAGCTGTTTTTT
TRBV27	-	-	TRBJ2-7	CASSHDVSSYEQYF	TGTGCCAGCAGTCACGATGTGAGCTCCTACGAGCAGTACTTC
TRBV6-5	TRBD1	-	TRBJ2-7	CASSSTDRSPSYEQYF	TGTGCCAGCAGTTCAACGGACAGGTCCCCCTCCTACGAGCAGTACTTC
TRBV13	TRBD2	-	TRBJ2-7	CASSQASGGVGEQYF	TGTGCCAGCAGCCAAGCGAGCGGGGGGGTCGGGGAGCAGTACTTC
TRBV19	TRBD1	few	TRBJ2-1	CAGDRDTYNEQFF	TGTGCCGGAGACAGGGATACCTACAATGAGCAGTTCTTC
TRBV7-9	TRBD2	-	TRBJ2-5	CASSSLTGGETQYF	TGTGCCAGCAGCTCCCTGACGGGGGGGGAGACCCAGTACTTC
TRBV7-9	-	-	TRBJ2-5	CASSLAFPRYGETQYF	TGTGCCAGCAGCTTAGCGTTCCCCAGGTACGGCGAGACCCAGTACTTC
TRBV10-3	TRBD1	once	TRBJ1-2	CAISDTRQGYGYTF	TGTGCCATCAGTGACACCCGACAGGGCTATGGCTACACCTTC
TRBV6-1	TRBD2	-	TRBJ2-1	CASSAGGAGISYNEQFF	TGTGCCAGCAGTGCCGGGGGGGCAGGGATTTCCTACAATGAGCAGTTCTTC
TRBV9	TRBD2	-	TRBJ2-1	CASSTRPGLAAVSYNEQFF	TGTGCCAGCAGCACCCGACCGGGACTAGCAGCCGTCTCCTACAATGAGCAGTTCTTC
TRBV5-4	-	-	TRBJ2-1	CASRPGSYNEQFF	TGTGCCAGCAGACCGGGCTCCTACAATGAGCAGTTCTTC
TRBV4-3	TRBD1	-	TRBJ1-1	CASSQFATGTWVNTEAFF	TGCGCCAGCAGCCAATTCGCGACAGGGACTTGGGTGAACACTGAAGCTTTCTTT